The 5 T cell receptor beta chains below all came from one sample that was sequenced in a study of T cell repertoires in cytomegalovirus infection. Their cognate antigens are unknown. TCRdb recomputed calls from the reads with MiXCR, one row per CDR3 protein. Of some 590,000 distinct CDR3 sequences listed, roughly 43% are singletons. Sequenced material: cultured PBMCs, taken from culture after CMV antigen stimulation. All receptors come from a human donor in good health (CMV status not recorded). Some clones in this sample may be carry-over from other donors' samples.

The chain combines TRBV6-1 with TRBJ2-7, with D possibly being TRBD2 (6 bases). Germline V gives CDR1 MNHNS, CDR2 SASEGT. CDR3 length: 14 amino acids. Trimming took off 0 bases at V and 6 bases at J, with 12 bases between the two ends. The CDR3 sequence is CASSEALGRGEQYF. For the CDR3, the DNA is TGTGCCAGCAGTGAAGCGCTAGGGCGGGGCGAGCAGTACTTC.

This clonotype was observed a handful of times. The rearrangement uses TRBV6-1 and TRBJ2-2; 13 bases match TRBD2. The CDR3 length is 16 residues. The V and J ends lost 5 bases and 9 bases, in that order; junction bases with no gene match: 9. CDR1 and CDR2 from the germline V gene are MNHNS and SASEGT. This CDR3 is CASSSWTSGRLRELFF. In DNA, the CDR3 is TGTGCCAGCAGTTCCTGGACTAGCGGGAGACTTCGGGAGCTGTTTTTT.

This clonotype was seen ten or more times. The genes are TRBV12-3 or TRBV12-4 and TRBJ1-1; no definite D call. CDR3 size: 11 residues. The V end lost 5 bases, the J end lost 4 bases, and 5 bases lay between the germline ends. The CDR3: CASSPGTEAFF. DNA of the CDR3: TGTGCCAGCAGTCCGGGCACTGAAGCTTTCTTT.

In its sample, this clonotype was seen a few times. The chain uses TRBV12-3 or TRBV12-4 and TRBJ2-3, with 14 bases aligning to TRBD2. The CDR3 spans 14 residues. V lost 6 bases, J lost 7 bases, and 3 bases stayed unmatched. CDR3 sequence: CASRTSGRDYTQYF. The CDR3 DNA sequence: TGTGCCAGCAGGACTAGCGGGAGGGATTATACGCAGTATTTT.

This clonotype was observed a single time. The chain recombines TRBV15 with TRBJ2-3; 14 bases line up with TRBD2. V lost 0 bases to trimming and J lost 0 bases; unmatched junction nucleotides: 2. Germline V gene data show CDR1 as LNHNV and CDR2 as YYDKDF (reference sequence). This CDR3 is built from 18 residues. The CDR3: CATSRDRTSGGSTDTQYF. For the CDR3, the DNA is TGTGCCACCAGCAGAGATAGGACTAGCGGGGGGAGCACAGATACGCAGTATTTT. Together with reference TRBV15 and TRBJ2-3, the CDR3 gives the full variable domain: DAMVIQNPRYQVTQFGKPVTLSCSQTLNHNVMYWYQQKSSQAPKLLFHYYDKDFNNEADTPDNFQSRRPNTSFCFLDIRSPGLGDTAMYLCATSRDRTSGGSTDTQYFGPGTRLTVL.